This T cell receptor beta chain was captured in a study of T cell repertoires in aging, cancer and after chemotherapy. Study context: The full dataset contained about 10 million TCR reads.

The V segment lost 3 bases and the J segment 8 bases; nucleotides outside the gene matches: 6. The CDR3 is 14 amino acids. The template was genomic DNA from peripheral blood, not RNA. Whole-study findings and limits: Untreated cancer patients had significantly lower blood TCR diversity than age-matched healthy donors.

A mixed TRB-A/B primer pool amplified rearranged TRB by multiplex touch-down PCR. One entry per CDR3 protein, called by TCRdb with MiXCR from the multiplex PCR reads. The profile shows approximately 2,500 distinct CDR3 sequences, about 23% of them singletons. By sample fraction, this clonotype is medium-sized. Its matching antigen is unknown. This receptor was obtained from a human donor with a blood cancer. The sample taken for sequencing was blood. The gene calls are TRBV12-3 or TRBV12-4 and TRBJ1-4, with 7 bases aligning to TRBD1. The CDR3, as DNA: TGTGCCAGCAGTTTGACAGGGATGGAAGAAAAACTGTTTTTT. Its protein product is CASSLTGMEEKLFF.